This TCR beta chain is from a study of blood T cell repertoires in COVID-19. Produced via immunoSEQ multiplex PCR; TCRdb's table is partial and in-frame only. Here the sample spans around 78,000 clones, over 70% being singletons. There are 12 residues in the CDR3. CDR1 and CDR2 (germline): MNHEY, SVGAGI. The junction had 8 bases not matched to a gene; V was cut back by 6 bases and J by 14 bases. The sequencing sample was made of peripheral blood. The source of this sequence is a man aged 50 to 59 with active COVID-19. The chain carries TRBV6-5 and TRBJ2-1, with 9 bases fitting TRBD1. CDR3 sequence reads: CASRATRDREFF. CDR3 sequence (DNA): TGTGCCAGCAGAGCAACTCGGGACAGGGAGTTCTTC.